The following is a T cell receptor beta chain sequence with its context. This sample is drawn from a study of blood T cell repertoires in COVID-19. Clones were read by immunoSEQ multiplex PCR, and TCRdb kept only the in-frame ones, dropping some. Of some 51,000 clones in the sample, approximately 90% were seen once. The clonotype comes from a man aged 50-60 years with acute or convalescent COVID-19. Input material: peripheral blood.

The DNA of the CDR3 is TGTGCCTGGAGTCTAAGTTCCCCCAATCAGCCCCAGCATTTT. This sequence encodes CAWSLSSPNQPQHF. V gene TRBV30 combines with J gene TRBJ1-5; D remains unclear. CDR3 size: 14 residues. Germline CDR1 is GTSNPN and CDR2 is SVGIG (reference sequence). V lost 2 bases and J lost 3, with 11 bases in between.